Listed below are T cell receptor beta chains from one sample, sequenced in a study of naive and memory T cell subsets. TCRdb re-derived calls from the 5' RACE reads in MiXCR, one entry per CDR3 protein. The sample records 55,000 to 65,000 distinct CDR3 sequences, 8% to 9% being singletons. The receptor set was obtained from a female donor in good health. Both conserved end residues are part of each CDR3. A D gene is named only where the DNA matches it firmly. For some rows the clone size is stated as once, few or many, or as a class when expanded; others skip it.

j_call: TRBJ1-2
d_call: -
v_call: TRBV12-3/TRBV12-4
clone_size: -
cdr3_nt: TGTGCCAGCAGCCCCAATCAACCTCAATACGGCTATGGCTACACCTTC
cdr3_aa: CASSPNQPQYGYGYTF

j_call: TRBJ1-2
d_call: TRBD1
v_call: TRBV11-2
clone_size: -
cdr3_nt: TGTGCCAGCAGCCGAGCGTCCGGGACAGAAAATCACTATGGCTACACCTTC
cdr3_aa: CASSRASGTENHYGYTF

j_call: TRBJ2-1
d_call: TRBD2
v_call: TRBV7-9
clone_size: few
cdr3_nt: TGTGCCAGCAAATCTAGCGGGAATAATGAGCAGTTCTTC
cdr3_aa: CASKSSGNNEQFF

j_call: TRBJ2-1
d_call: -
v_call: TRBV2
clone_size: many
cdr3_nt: TGTGCCATCCAGGTGGGGCAGGACTACAATGAGCAGTTCTTC
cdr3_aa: CAIQVGQDYNEQFF

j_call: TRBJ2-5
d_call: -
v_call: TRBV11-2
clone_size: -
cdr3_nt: TGTGCCAGCAGCTTAATGGGCGGCCAAGAGACCCAGTACTTC
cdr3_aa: CASSLMGGQETQYF

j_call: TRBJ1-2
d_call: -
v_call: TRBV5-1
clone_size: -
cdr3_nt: TGCGCCAGCAGCTTGGAAACGGGATCCACTTGTGGCTACACCTTC
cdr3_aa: CASSLETGSTCGYTF

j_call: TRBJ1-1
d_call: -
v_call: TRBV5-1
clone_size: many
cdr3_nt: TGCGCCAGCGGGTACAGGGAAAACACTGAAGCTTTCTTT
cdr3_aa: CASGYRENTEAFF

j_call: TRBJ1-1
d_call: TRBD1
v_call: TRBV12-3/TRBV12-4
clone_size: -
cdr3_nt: TGTGCCAGCAGTTCAAGGACAGGGAACACTGAAGCTTTCTTT
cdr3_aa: CASSSRTGNTEAFF

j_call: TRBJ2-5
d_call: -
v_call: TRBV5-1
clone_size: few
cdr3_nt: TGCGCCAGCAGCCTTAGCGGTGGGGCCAGGGAGACCCAGTACTTC
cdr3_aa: CASSLSGGARETQYF

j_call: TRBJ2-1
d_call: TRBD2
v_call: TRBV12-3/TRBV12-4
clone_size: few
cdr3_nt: TGTGCCAGCAGCACCCGAAGTAGCGGGAGGCCCCATGAGCAGTTCTTC
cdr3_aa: CASSTRSSGRPHEQFF

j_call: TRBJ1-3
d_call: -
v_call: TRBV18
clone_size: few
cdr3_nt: TGTGCCAGCTCACCAGTGGGGGCGAAGAATTCTGGAAACACCATATATTTT
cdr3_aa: CASSPVGAKNSGNTIYF

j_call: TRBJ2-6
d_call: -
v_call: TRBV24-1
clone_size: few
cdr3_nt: TGTGCCACCAGTGATCCGACAGCTACCCCTGGGGCCAACGTCCTGACTTTC
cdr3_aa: CATSDPTATPGANVLTF

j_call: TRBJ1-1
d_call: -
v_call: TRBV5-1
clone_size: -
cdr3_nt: TGCGCCAGCAGCCCCACAGGTAGAGAAGCTTTCTTT
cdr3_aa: CASSPTGREAFF

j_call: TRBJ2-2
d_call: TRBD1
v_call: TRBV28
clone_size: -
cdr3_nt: TGTGCCAGCAGTATCTTAGGGACAGGGTCGGCCGGGGAGCTGTTTTTT
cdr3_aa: CASSILGTGSAGELFF

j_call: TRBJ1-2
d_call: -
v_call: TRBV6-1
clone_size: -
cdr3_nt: TGTGCCACGACCAGGGGAGTCAACTATGGCTACACCTTC
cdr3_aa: CATTRGVNYGYTF

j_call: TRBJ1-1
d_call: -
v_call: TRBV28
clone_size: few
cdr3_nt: TGTGCCAGCAGTTTCGACAGAGCAAATATGAACACTGAAGCTTTCTTT
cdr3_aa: CASSFDRANMNTEAFF

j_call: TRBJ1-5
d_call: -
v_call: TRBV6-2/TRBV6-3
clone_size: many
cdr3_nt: TGTGCCAGCAACCGGGGGGGGTTTGTCCAGCCCCAGCATTTT
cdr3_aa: CASNRGGFVQPQHF

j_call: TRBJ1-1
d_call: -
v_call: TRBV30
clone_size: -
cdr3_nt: TGTGCCTGGAGTGACAGCAGGAACACTGAAGCTTTCTTT
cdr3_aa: CAWSDSRNTEAFF

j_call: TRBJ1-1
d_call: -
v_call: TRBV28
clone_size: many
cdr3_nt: TGTGCCATAAACAGGGCTATGAACACTGAAGCTTTCTTT
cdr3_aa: CAINRAMNTEAFF

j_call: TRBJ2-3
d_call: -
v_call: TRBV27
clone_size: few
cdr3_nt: TGTGCCAGCAGTCCTTTTTCGGCGGGGTCGACTAGCACAGATACGCAGTATTTT
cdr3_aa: CASSPFSAGSTSTDTQYF

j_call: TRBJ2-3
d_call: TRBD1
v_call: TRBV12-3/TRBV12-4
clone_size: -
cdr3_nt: TGTGCCAGCATCGACTACAGGGGTTCAAGGCAGTATTTT
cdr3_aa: CASIDYRGSRQYF

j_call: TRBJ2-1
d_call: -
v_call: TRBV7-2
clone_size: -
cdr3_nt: TGTGCCAGCAGCTTAAGGGAGCTTGGCAAAGAGCAGTTCTTC
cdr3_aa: CASSLRELGKEQFF

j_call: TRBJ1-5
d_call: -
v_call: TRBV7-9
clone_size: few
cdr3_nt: TGTGCCAGCACCAGGCATAGCAATCAGCCCCAGCATTTT
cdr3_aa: CASTRHSNQPQHF

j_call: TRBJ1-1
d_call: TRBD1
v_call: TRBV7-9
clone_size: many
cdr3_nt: TGTGCCAGCAGCCCCACACAGGGGTTGAACACTGAAGCTTTCTTT
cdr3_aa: CASSPTQGLNTEAFF

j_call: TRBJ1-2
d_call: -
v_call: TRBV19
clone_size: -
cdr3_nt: TGTGCCAGTAGTAAAGCAGGGTATAACTATGGCTACACCTTC
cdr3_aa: CASSKAGYNYGYTF

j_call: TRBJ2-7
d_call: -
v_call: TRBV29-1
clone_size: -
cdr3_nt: TGCAGCGTTGCGCTACAGTCAATCTACGAGCAGTACTTC
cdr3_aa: CSVALQSIYEQYF

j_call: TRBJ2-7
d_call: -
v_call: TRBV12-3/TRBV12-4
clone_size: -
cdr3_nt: TGTGCCAGCAGTTTTTCCGTCTACGAGCAGTACTTC
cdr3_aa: CASSFSVYEQYF

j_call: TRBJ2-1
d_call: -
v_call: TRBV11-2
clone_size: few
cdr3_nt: TGTGCCAGCAGCTTAACTGGAGTCAATGAGCAGTTCTTC
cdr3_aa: CASSLTGVNEQFF

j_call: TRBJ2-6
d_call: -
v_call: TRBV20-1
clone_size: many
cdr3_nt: TGCAGTGCCCACTACTCTGGGGCCAACGTCCTGACTTTC
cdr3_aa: CSAHYSGANVLTF

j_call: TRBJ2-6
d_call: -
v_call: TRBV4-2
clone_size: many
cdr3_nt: TGTGCCAGCAGCCCCGCAGGGGTGGCCGGGGCCAACGTCCTGACTTTC
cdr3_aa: CASSPAGVAGANVLTF

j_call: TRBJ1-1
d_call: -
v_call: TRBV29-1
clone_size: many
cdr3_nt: TGCAGCGTGCTGACCGCGAACACTGAAGCTTTCTTT
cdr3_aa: CSVLTANTEAFF

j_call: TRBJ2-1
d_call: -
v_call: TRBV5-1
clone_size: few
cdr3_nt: TGCGCCAGCAGCTTGGAGGTACAATCCTACAATGAGCAGTTCTTC
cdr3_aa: CASSLEVQSYNEQFF

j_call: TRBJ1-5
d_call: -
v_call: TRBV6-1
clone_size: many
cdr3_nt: TGTGCCAGCAGAGACGGGGCACCTAGCAATCAGCCCCAGCATTTT
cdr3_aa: CASRDGAPSNQPQHF

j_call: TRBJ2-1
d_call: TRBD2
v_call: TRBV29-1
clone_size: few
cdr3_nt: TGCAGCGTGACTAGCGGGAGTTTCTCCTACAATGAGCAGTTCTTC
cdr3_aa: CSVTSGSFSYNEQFF

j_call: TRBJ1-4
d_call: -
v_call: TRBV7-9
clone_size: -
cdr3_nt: TGTGCCAGCAGCTTGGGGGATGAAAAACTGTTTTTT
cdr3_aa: CASSLGDEKLFF

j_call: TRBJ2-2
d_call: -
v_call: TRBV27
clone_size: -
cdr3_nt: TGTGCCAGCAGTTTGTCATATGGGGGCACCGGGGAGCTGTTTTTT
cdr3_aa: CASSLSYGGTGELFF

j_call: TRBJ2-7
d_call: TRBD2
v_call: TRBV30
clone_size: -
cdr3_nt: TGTGCCTGGAGTGTAAACCTAGCGGGAGGCCCCGAGCAGTACTTC
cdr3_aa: CAWSVNLAGGPEQYF

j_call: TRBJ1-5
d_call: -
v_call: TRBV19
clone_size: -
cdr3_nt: TGTGCCAGTAGTCAGAAAGGTTCGGGGAATCCTCAGCCCCAGCATTTT
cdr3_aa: CASSQKGSGNPQPQHF

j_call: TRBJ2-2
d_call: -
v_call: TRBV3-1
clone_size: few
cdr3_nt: TGTGCCAGCAGCCAAGAGGAGGGGAACGGGGAGCTGTTTTTT
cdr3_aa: CASSQEEGNGELFF

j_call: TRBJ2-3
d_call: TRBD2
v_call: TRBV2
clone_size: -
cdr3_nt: TGTGCCAGCAGTGCCGCTAGCGGGGGGGGCCTGTCGACAGATACGCAGTATTTT
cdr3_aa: CASSAASGGGLSTDTQYF

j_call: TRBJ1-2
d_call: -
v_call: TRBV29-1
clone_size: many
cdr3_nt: TGCAGCGTTGAAGATGGTGCAGGGCAAAACTATGGCTACACCTTC
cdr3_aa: CSVEDGAGQNYGYTF

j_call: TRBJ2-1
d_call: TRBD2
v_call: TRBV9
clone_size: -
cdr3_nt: TGTGCCAGCAGCCCGACGACTAGCCATCAGTTCTTC
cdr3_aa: CASSPTTSHQFF

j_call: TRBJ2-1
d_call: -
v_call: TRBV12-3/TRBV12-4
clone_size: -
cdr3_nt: TGTGCCAGCAGTAGCAGTTCCAAGCGGAACTACAATGAGCAGTTCTTC
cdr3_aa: CASSSSSKRNYNEQFF

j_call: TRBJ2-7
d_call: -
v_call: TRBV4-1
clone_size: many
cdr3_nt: TGCGCCAGCAGCCGAGAACAGGTCCCCCTCTACGAGCAGTACTTC
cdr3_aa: CASSREQVPLYEQYF

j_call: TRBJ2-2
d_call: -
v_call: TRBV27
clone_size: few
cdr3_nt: TGTGCCAGCAGTTTACGGTCCGGGGAGCTGTTTTTT
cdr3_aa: CASSLRSGELFF

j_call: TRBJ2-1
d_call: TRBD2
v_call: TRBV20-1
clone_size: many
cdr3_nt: TGCAGTGCTAGTGAGGCGGGAGGGCCGAGGGAGCAGTTCTTC
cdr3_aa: CSASEAGGPREQFF

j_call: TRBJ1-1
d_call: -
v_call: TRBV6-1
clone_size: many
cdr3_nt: TGTGCCAGCAGTGAAGTTCGGGGTGGTGCTGAAGCTTTCTTT
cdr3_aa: CASSEVRGGAEAFF

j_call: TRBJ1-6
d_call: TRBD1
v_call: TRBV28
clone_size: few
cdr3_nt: TGTGCCAGCAGTGACACGACAGGGGGCAGATCACCCCTCCACTTT
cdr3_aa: CASSDTTGGRSPLHF

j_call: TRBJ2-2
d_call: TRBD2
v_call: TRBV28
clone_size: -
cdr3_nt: TGTGCCACCCTAGCGGGAGGCACCGGGGAGCTGTTTTTT
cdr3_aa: CATLAGGTGELFF

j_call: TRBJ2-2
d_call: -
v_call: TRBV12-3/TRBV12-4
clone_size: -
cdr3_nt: TGTGCCAGCAGTCCTTACGACAGTACGAACACCGGGGAGCTGTTTTTT
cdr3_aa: CASSPYDSTNTGELFF

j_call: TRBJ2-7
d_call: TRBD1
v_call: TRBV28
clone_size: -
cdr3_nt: TGTGCCAGCAGTTTAGGGCCAGGGGGCACACTACTCGAGCAGTACTTC
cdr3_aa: CASSLGPGGTLLEQYF

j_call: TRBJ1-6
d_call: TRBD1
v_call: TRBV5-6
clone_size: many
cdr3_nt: TGTGCCAGCAGCTACGGGACAGGGGGAGTTTATTCACCCCTCCACTTT
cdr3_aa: CASSYGTGGVYSPLHF

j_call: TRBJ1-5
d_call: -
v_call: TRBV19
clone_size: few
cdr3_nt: TGTGCCAGTAGTCGGTTAGATCAGCCCCAGCATTTT
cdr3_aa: CASSRLDQPQHF

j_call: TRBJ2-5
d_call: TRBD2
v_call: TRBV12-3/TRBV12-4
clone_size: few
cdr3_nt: TGTGCCAGCAGTCCGAGTGGGACTAGCCGGACCCAGTACTTC
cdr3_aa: CASSPSGTSRTQYF

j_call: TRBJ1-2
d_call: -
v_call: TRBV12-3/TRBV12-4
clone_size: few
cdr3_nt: TGTGCCAGCAGTTTAAATCCCAACTCTAACTATGGCTACACCTTC
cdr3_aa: CASSLNPNSNYGYTF